The sequence of this T cell receptor beta chain was determined in a study of PD-1 blockade in classical Hodgkin lymphoma. The V end was cut by 4 bases, the J end by 7 bases, with 16 bases between. Germline lookup yields CDR1 MNHEY and CDR2 SVGAGI. CDR3 length equals 15 residues. Every one of the patients relapsed after autologous stem cell transplantation (brentuximab vedotin exposure was variable). Here immunoSEQ multiplex PCR was the method, and the copy in TCRdb shows in-frame clones only, minus some. The sample consists of more than 90,000 clones, roughly 90% of them appearing once. The sample consisted of peripheral blood mononuclear cells (PBMCs), taken before the second cycle of nivolumab. The chain couples TRBV6-5 to TRBJ2-2; tentatively, D is TRBD2 (7 bases). The receptor was isolated from a human donor with classical Hodgkin lymphoma. The DNA of the CDR3 is TGTGCCAGCAGTTCCCCGGGGGGCCAGGACGGGGAGCTGTTTTTT. Residues: CASSSPGGQDGELFF.